The 5 T cell receptor beta chains reported below all come from one sample, sequenced in a study of blood T cell repertoires in COVID-19. The data were produced by immunoSEQ multiplex PCR, yet TCRdb's version contains in-frame clones alone and is incomplete. The profile shows 250,000 to 300,000 clones, about 91% of them singletons. The specimen was peripheral blood. The receptors here all came from a woman aged 60 to 75 with acute or convalescent COVID-19.

The V call is TRBV9, the J call TRBJ2-1; D might be TRBD1 (5 bases). The V gene's germline CDR1 is SGDLS and CDR2 YYNGEE. CDR3 length equals 14 residues. V dropped 0 bases and J dropped 7 bases, with 11 bases sitting between them. CDR3 sequence reads: CASSVGAGLNEQFF. CDR3 nucleotide sequence: TGTGCCAGCAGCGTAGGAGCAGGGTTGAATGAGCAGTTCTTC.

The chain uses TRBV4-2 and TRBJ2-1; 12 positions match TRBD2. Germline trimming cut 1 base from V and 1 base from J; bases unmatched to any gene: 8. The CDR3 contains 19 residues. Looked up from germline, CDR1 is LGHNA and CDR2 is YNFKEQ. In DNA form, the CDR3 reads TGTGCCAGCAGCCAAGGTCCCCCTAGCGGGGGGGCGTCCTACAATGAGCAGTTCTTC. Protein product: CASSQGPPSGGASYNEQFF.

The V and J genes are TRBV6-5 and TRBJ1-2; 8 bases align to TRBD1. Germline V gene data show CDR1 as MNHEY and CDR2 as SVGAGI. V lost 4 bases and J lost 4; bases outside the gene matches: 8. CDR3 size: 15 residues. Written as DNA, the CDR3 is TGTGCCAGCAGTTCCGGACAGGGTTTAGGCTATGGCTACACCTTC. It translates to CASSSGQGLGYGYTF.

The V gene is TRBV9, the J gene TRBJ1-6; 9 nucleotides agree with TRBD1. Trimming cost V 3 bases and J 7 bases; bases outside gene matches: 5. Germline-derived CDR1 and CDR2 are SGDLS and YYNGEE. The CDR3 is made up of 15 amino acids. This chain's CDR3 is CASSASGQGNSPLHF. As DNA, the CDR3 is TGTGCCAGCAGCGCGTCGGGACAGGGAAATTCACCCCTCCACTTT.

The chain joins TRBV3-1 (or the pseudogene TRBV3-2) to TRBJ2-7; D not resolved. Per germline, CDR1 LGHDT and CDR2 YNNKEL (reference sequence). The CDR3 consists of 12 residues. Trimming took 3 bases from V and 5 from J, leaving 8 bases between them. The CDR3 DNA sequence: TGTGCCAGCAGCCACAGAAACCACGAGCAGTACTTC. Residues: CASSHRNHEQYF.